Listed below are T cell receptor beta chains from one sample, sequenced in a study of OX40 agonist ivuxolimab in advanced cancers. Sequencing was performed with immunoSEQ multiplex PCR; in TCRdb, only in-frame clones are kept and a portion is missing. The data show about 25,000 clones, approximately 90% seen once. The sequencing used CD4+ or CD8+ T cells sorted from blood, collected in a trial of the OX40 agonist ivuxolimab. Receptors originate from an adult with an advanced solid tumor such as melanoma, head and neck, liver or kidney cancer. Both conserved end residues are part of each CDR3. The D gene is left open where the match is weak. The size of a clone is reported for some rows only, either as once, few or many, or as a class for expanded clones.

>TRBV30|NA|NA|TRBJ2-7
TGTGCCTGGAGTTCCGCAGGAAACTACGAGCAGTACTTC
CAWSSAGNYEQYF
>TRBV19|few|NA|TRBJ2-2
TGTGCCAGTAAAACAGGGCCCCACACCGGGGAGCTGTTTTTT
CASKTGPHTGELFF
>TRBV19|NA|NA|TRBJ1-3
TGTGCCAGTAGCTTCAGGGGCAACACCATATATTTT
CASSFRGNTIYF
>TRBV7-9|NA|NA|TRBJ1-2
TGTGCCAGCAGCCCAACCTCCGGCAGGGTGGGGTATGGCTACACCTTC
CASSPTSGRVGYGYTF
>TRBV27|NA|TRBD1|TRBJ2-2
TGTGCCAGCAGTTTTTGGGGACAGTTCCGCAGCGGGGAGCTGTTTTTT
CASSFWGQFRSGELFF
>TRBV6-5|NA|NA|TRBJ1-1
TGTGCCAGCAGTTACCGGGCGAGTCCGGGGACTGAAGCTTTCTTT
CASSYRASPGTEAFF
>TRBV7-9|NA|NA|TRBJ2-1
TGTGCCAGCAGGTTGAGCCTCGCCAGCAGGAAGCAGTTCTTC
CASRLSLASRKQFF
>TRBV21-1|NA|NA|TRBJ2-6
TGTGCCACCCCAAGAGGGCCAGGGGCCAACGTCCTGACTTTC
CATPRGPGANVLTF
>TRBV29-1|NA|NA|TRBJ2-7
TGCAGCGTTGAACTTGGCGGCTCCTACGAGCAGTACTTC
CSVELGGSYEQYF
>TRBV14|few|NA|TRBJ1-1
TGTGCCAGCAGCCATTTTTTCAATTCCGGGCGAATCTTT
CASSHFFNSGRIF
>TRBV27|NA|NA|TRBJ2-5
TGTGCCAGCAGTTTATTAGGGCTCCAAGAGACCCAGTACTTC
CASSLLGLQETQYF
>TRBV5-1|NA|TRBD1|TRBJ1-1
TGCGCCAGCAGCTTGCTTCGGGACAGGGCGGATGAAGCTTTCTTT
CASSLLRDRADEAFF
>TRBV5-6|NA|TRBD1|TRBJ2-7
TGTGCCAGCAGCTTGGTGGGGACAGGTGCCTACGAGCAGTACTTC
CASSLVGTGAYEQYF
>TRBV21-1|NA|NA|TRBJ2-5
TGTGCCAGCAGCAAACAAGTCCTAGAGACCCAGTACTTC
CASSKQVLETQYF
>TRBV2|NA|TRBD1|TRBJ1-2
TGTGCCAGCAGACCCGGACAGGTCCCTAGGGGCTACACCTTC
CASRPGQVPRGYTF
>TRBV19|NA|NA|TRBJ1-5
TGTGCCAGTAGTCCGACCGGTATCATCAATCAGCCCCAGCATTTT
CASSPTGIINQPQHF
>TRBV5-4|NA|NA|TRBJ2-2
TGTGCCAGCAGCCCCACCCAGCCGGGACGAGTGACCGGGGAGCTGTTTTTT
CASSPTQPGRVTGELFF
>TRBV28|NA|NA|TRBJ2-3
TGTGCCAGCAGTTTGCCTAGCCAAATCACAGATACGCAGTATTTT
CASSLPSQITDTQYF
>TRBV21-1|NA|NA|TRBJ2-4
TGTGCCAGCAGCAAAGGCGGCAGGCGCGAAAACATTCAGTACTTC
CASSKGGRRENIQYF
>TRBV5-6|NA|NA|TRBJ2-2
TGTGCCAGCAGCTATGTTACCGGGGAGCTGTTTTTT
CASSYVTGELFF
>TRBV30|NA|NA|TRBJ1-5
TGTGCCTGGAGTGAGCCAGGTAATCAGCCCCAGCATTTT
CAWSEPGNQPQHF
>TRBV18|NA|NA|TRBJ1-2
TGTGCCAGCTCCCAAACTCCACTTAGCTACGGCTACACCTTC
CASSQTPLSYGYTF
>TRBV9|NA|NA|TRBJ1-3
TGTGCCAGCAGCCCCCAGGGGTGGGGAAACACCATATATTTT
CASSPQGWGNTIYF
>TRBV19|NA|TRBD1|TRBJ2-5
TGTGCCAGTAGTACGACAGGGGACGAGACCCAGTACTTC
CASSTTGDETQYF
>TRBV19|NA|TRBD1|TRBJ2-2
TGTGCCAGTAGTTTTGACAGGGGGGCGAACACCGGGGAGCTGTTTTTT
CASSFDRGANTGELFF
>TRBV27|NA|TRBD1|TRBJ2-7
TGTACCAGCAGTTCCGGACAGGGGGCTTACTACGAGCAGTACTTC
CTSSSGQGAYYEQYF
>TRBV5-1|few|NA|TRBJ1-1
TGCGCCAGCAGCTCGACAGGGAACACTGAAGCTTTCTTT
CASSSTGNTEAFF
>TRBV10-3|NA|NA|TRBJ1-1
TGTGCCATCAGTGGGGGAATGAACACTGAAGCTTTCTTT
CAISGGMNTEAFF
>TRBV18|once|NA|TRBJ2-5
TGTGCCAGCTCACCACAAGAAAGGTCAGAGACCCAGTACTTC
CASSPQERSETQYF
>TRBV6-5|NA|NA|TRBJ1-6
TGTGCCAGCGCGGCCAGCCTTAATTCACCCCTCCACTTT
CASAASLNSPLHF
>TRBV28|NA|NA|TRBJ2-2
TGTGCCAGCAGTTGGTCTAGCACGAACACCGGGGAGCTGTTTTTT
CASSWSSTNTGELFF
>TRBV11-3|NA|NA|TRBJ1-1
TGTGCCAGCAGCCCGGGACAAAAGACTGAAGCTTTCTTT
CASSPGQKTEAFF
>TRBV7-3|NA|NA|TRBJ2-3
TGTGCCAGCAGCCGCCGTTCATCTAGCACAGATACGCAGTATTTT
CASSRRSSSTDTQYF
>TRBV6-5|NA|NA|TRBJ2-7
TGTGCCTCCAGACACTCCTACGAGCAGTACTTC
CASRHSYEQYF
>TRBV7-9|NA|TRBD1|TRBJ2-1
TGTGCCAGCAGCCCCGGGACAGTGCAGTTCTTC
CASSPGTVQFF
>TRBV27|NA|TRBD1|TRBJ1-2
TGTGCCAGCAGTTTATGGGCAGGGGGTAATGGCTACACCTTC
CASSLWAGGNGYTF
>TRBV4-3|NA|NA|TRBJ1-1
TGCGCCAGCAGCCAAGATTGGGGGACTGAAGCTTTCTTT
CASSQDWGTEAFF
>TRBV9|few|TRBD1|TRBJ1-4
TGTGCCAGCAGCGTATGGGACAGGGATGAAAAACTGTTTTTT
CASSVWDRDEKLFF
>TRBV7-9|NA|TRBD2|TRBJ2-1
TGTGCCAGCAGCTTCCGAATGACTAGCGGGACCCCCGATGAGCAGTTCTTC
CASSFRMTSGTPDEQFF
>TRBV13|NA|NA|TRBJ2-5
TGTGCCAGCAGCCAGGACCAAGAGACCCAGTACTTC
CASSQDQETQYF
>TRBV4-1|NA|TRBD1|TRBJ2-1
TGCGCCAGCAGCCAACTCACAGGGGCAGGGAATGAGCAGTTCTTC
CASSQLTGAGNEQFF
>TRBV6-4|NA|TRBD2|TRBJ2-1
TGTGCCAGCAGCGTTAGCGGGGGGCAGTACAATGAGCAGTTCTTC
CASSVSGGQYNEQFF
>TRBV7-9|NA|NA|TRBJ2-5
TGTGCCAGCAGCTCTACTCCGGCTGGGGCGGAGACCCAGTACTTC
CASSSTPAGAETQYF
>TRBV5-4|NA|TRBD2|TRBJ2-7
TGTGCCAGCAGCTTGAGCGGGGCCGCCTCCTACGAGCAGTACTTC
CASSLSGAASYEQYF
>TRBV4-2|NA|TRBD1|TRBJ1-1
TGTGCCAGCCGCCCTTCCCCGGGACAGGGGACCCATGAAGCTTTCTTT
CASRPSPGQGTHEAFF
>TRBV19|NA|TRBD2|TRBJ2-1
TGTGCCACTCAAGGGACTAGCGGGGGGGCCAATGAGCAGTTCTTC
CATQGTSGGANEQFF
>TRBV14|NA|TRBD1|TRBJ1-2
TGTGCCAGCAGCCAGAGGGACAGGGGGCGAGCTAACTATGGCTACACCTTC
CASSQRDRGRANYGYTF
>TRBV2|NA|NA|TRBJ1-6
TGTGCCAGCAGAGTCTACGTGACTGGGGGTTCACCCCTCCACTTT
CASRVYVTGGSPLHF
>TRBV7-3|few|NA|TRBJ1-3
TGTGCCAGCAGCTTACTTGGCGGGGCTGGAAACACCATATATTTT
CASSLLGGAGNTIYF
>TRBV6-5|NA|NA|TRBJ2-1
TGTGCCAGCAGTTACGTTGGGGCGTTGGTCTACAATGAGCAGTTCTTC
CASSYVGALVYNEQFF
>TRBV30|NA|NA|TRBJ2-3
TGTGCCTGGAGTCAACCGACAGACACAGATACGCAGTATTTT
CAWSQPTDTDTQYF
>TRBV28|NA|NA|TRBJ1-2
TGTGCCAGCAGTCGGCCCTCCGTGTGGGCAGGGTATGGCTACACCTTC
CASSRPSVWAGYGYTF
>TRBV19|NA|TRBD1|TRBJ2-2
TGTGCCAGTAGTAAGGACAGGGTGAACACCGGGGAGCTGTTTTTT
CASSKDRVNTGELFF
>TRBV5-1|NA|NA|TRBJ2-7
TGCGCCAGCAGCTTTCGACTAGGCCCTATCTACGAGCAGTACTTC
CASSFRLGPIYEQYF
>TRBV7-9|NA|TRBD2|TRBJ2-5
TGTGCCAGCAGCTCCACTCGCCACTCACTAGCGCTCGAAGAGACCCAGTACTTC
CASSSTRHSLALEETQYF
>TRBV10-2|NA|TRBD2|TRBJ2-1
TGCGCCAGCAGGACATCTAGCGGCCGAAAGGTTGAGCAGTTCTTC
CASRTSSGRKVEQFF
>TRBV14|NA|NA|TRBJ1-4
TGTGCCAGCAGCCCATGGACAGCGCCTAATGAAAAACTGTTTTTT
CASSPWTAPNEKLFF